The 4 T cell receptor beta chains below come from one sample, sequenced in a study of blood T cell repertoires in COVID-19. Generated by immunoSEQ multiplex PCR, the TCRdb table keeps only in-frame clones and is missing some. The sample contains over 50,000 clones, more than 90% of which appear only once. The sample taken for sequencing was peripheral blood. These receptors came from a man aged 50-60 years with active COVID-19.

The genes are TRBV6-5 and TRBJ2-2, with D tentatively TRBD2 (5 bases). From germline, CDR1 is MNHEY and CDR2 SVGAGI. V lost 6 bases to trimming and J lost 7 bases, with 12 bases between them. The CDR3 contains 13 residues. CDR3 DNA sequence: TGTGCCAGCAGCCCAAGGGAGCACGGGGAGCTGTTTTTT. This sequence encodes CASSPREHGELFF.

The chain couples TRBV27 to TRBJ1-1; 10 bases match TRBD1. Germline values: CDR1 MNHEY, CDR2 SMNVEV (reference sequence). V shed 5 bases, J shed 5 bases, and the junction held 5 bases outside the gene matches. This CDR3 contains 14 residues. CDR3: CASSTWTGGTEAFF. As DNA, the CDR3 is TGTGCCAGCAGTACCTGGACAGGGGGGACTGAAGCTTTCTTT.

As to this clone: One end of the junction does not line up with germline, which may come from a read error. The rearrangement links TRBV23-1 to TRBJ2-7; the D gene could be TRBD1 or TRBD2 (9 bases each). TRBV23-1 is treated as an ORF (open reading frame) with a function not yet certain. There are 16 residues in the CDR3. Here the CDR3 reads CANSQSSGDRDYEQYF. CDR3 bases: TGCGCCAACAGTCAATCTAGCGGGGACAGGGACTACGAGCAGTACTTC.

V usage is TRBV11-2 and J usage is TRBJ2-5, with 7 bases aligning to TRBD2. The germline V gene has CDR1 SGHAT and CDR2 FQNNGV. This CDR3 is built from 15 residues. V shed 7 bases and J 4 bases; nucleotides not matched to a gene: 12. The CDR3 nucleotides are TGTGCCAGCACCCTCCTGGGAGGGCCGCCAGAGACCCAGTACTTC. Translating gives CASTLLGGPPETQYF.